The 6 T cell receptor beta chains below were found in one sample sequenced in a study of CD8+ T cells in alopecia areata. Investigators isolated RNA and reverse transcribed it into cDNA to act as the sequencing template. Measured with immunoSEQ multiplex PCR; TCRdb has only the in-frame clones, and not every one. Of over 90,000 clones listed, 55% are singletons. The source material was CD4+ T cells sorted from blood. The receptors were gathered from a human donor in good health.

The chain recombines TRBV2 with TRBJ2-3; weak D call: TRBD1 (5 bases). CDR1 is SNHLY, CDR2 FYNNEI, per germline. The CDR3 totals 12 residues. V dropped 4 bases and J dropped 4 bases, with 6 bases sitting between them. The DNA of the CDR3 is TGTGCCAGCAGTGTAGGGGCAGATACGCAGTATTTT. Translated: CASSVGADTQYF.

This chain uses TRBV11-2 with TRBJ2-5; the D gene is possibly TRBD1 (6 bases). The ends were cut back, 5 bases at V and 5 bases at J, with 9 bases in the middle. Germline-derived CDR1 and CDR2 are SGHAT and FQNNGV. There are 12 residues in the CDR3. This CDR3 is CASSLRGETQYF. The DNA of the CDR3 is TGTGCCAGCAGCCTCAGGGGTGAGACCCAGTACTTC. The whole variable domain, filled in from reference TRBV11-2 and TRBJ2-5, reads EAGVAQSPRYKIIEKRQSVAFWCNPISGHATLYWYQQILGQGPKLLIQFQNNGVVDDSQLPKDRFSAERLKGVDSTLKIQPAKLEDSAVYLCASSLRGETQYFGPGTRLLVL.

This clone was recorded a few times. The V gene is TRBV28, the J gene TRBJ2-7; 10 bases line up with TRBD2. V was clipped by 6 bases and J by 4 bases; unmatched bases: 9. Germline CDR1 MDHEN, CDR2 SYDVKM. The CDR3 totals 15 residues. CDR3 bases: TGTGCCAGCAGACCTACTAGCGGGGCTACTTACGAGCAGTACTTC. Its protein product is CASRPTSGATYEQYF.

This chain connects TRBV5-1 to TRBJ2-3; D gene uncertain. This CDR3 is 12 amino acids long. CDR1 is SGHRS and CDR2 is YFSETQ in the germline V gene. Trimming left V 4 bases short and J 3 bases short, with 6 bases between. CDR3 amino acids: CASSEMTDTQYF. In nucleotides, the CDR3 is TGCGCCAGCAGCGAAATGACAGATACGCAGTATTTT.

This clone was found a few times. Other DNA variants within this sample encode the same CDR3. The rearrangement joins TRBV9 to TRBJ1-1; 7 bases align to TRBD1. J lost 5 bases, V lost 3 bases, and 1 base had no gene match. The germline V gene encodes CDR1 SGDLS and CDR2 YYNGEE. The CDR3 contains 12 residues. The CDR3 region has the DNA TGTGCCAGCAGCGGCAGGGGGACTGAAGCTTTCTTT. The encoded protein is CASSGRGTEAFF.

The genes are TRBV30 and TRBJ2-5; tentatively, D is TRBD1 (5 bases). The germline V and J ends were trimmed by 4 bases and 5 bases, with 14 bases remaining between them. This CDR3 comprises 13 residues. Germline V gene sequence: CDR1 GTSNPN, CDR2 SVGIG (reference sequence). The CDR3 is CAWIGRVGETQYF. For the CDR3, the DNA is TGTGCCTGGATAGGCAGGGTGGGGGAGACCCAGTACTTC. Variable domain in full (rest from reference TRBV30 and TRBJ2-5): SQTIHQWPATLVQPVGSPLSLECTVEGTSNPNLYWYRQAAGRGLQLLFYSVGIGQISSEVPQNLSASRPQDRQFILSSKKLLLSDSGFYLCAWIGRVGETQYFGPGTRLLVL.